The 28 T cell receptor beta chains reported below all come from one sample, sequenced in a study of graft-versus-host responses after intestinal transplantation. The data were produced by immunoSEQ multiplex PCR, yet TCRdb's version contains in-frame clones alone and is incomplete. Altogether 20,000 to 25,000 clones are present, roughly 95% being singletons, with the ten largest covering approximately 0.56%. The source was PBMCs, collected 156 days after intestinal transplant. The receptors originated from a human patient who received an intestinal transplant, so some T cells may come from the graft donor.

The chain joins TRBV5-1 to TRBJ1-2; a weak D match, TRBD1 (6 bases). This CDR3 is 13 amino acids long. Germline CDR1 reads SGHRS; CDR2 reads YFSETQ. The ends were cut back, 0 bases at V and 6 bases at J, with 9 bases in the middle. Here the CDR3 reads CASSLGGGDGYTF. For the CDR3, the DNA is TGCGCCAGCAGCTTGGGTGGGGGCGATGGCTACACCTTC. The whole variable domain, remainder taken from reference TRBV5-1 and TRBJ1-2, is KAGVTQTPRYLIKTRGQQVTLSCSPISGHRSVSWYQQTPGQGLQFLFEYFSETQRNKGNFPGRFSGRQFSNSRSEMNVSTLELGDSALYLCASSLGGGDGYTFGSGTRLTVV.

The gene calls are TRBV27 and TRBJ2-7, with 10 bases matching TRBD1. V gave up 4 bases and J gave up 3 bases; unmatched junction bases: 3. CDR1 MNHEY and CDR2 SMNVEV come from the germline V gene (reference sequence). The CDR3 runs 14 residues. CDR3 in amino acids: CASSSRDRGYEQYF. The CDR3 DNA is TGTGCCAGCAGTTCCCGGGACAGGGGCTACGAGCAGTACTTC.

The V gene is TRBV9, the J gene TRBJ2-3; tentatively, D is TRBD1 (6 bases). The CDR3 contains 16 residues. V lost 0 bases to trimming and J lost 4 bases, with 15 bases between them. The germline V gene encodes CDR1 SGDLS and CDR2 YYNGEE. For the CDR3, the DNA is TGTGCCAGCAGCGTAGGTGGGGGCACCGAATCAGATACGCAGTATTTT. As protein: CASSVGGGTESDTQYF.

J is TRBJ2-4 and V is TRBV19; 13 nucleotides match TRBD2. Per germline, CDR1 LNHDA and CDR2 SQIVND (reference sequence). This CDR3 contains 18 residues. J lost 0 bases, V lost 5 bases, and 7 bases had no gene match. The CDR3 reads CASSSPGLAGLAKNIQYF. The CDR3 DNA reads as TGTGCCAGTAGTTCACCGGGACTAGCGGGACTAGCCAAAAACATTCAGTACTTC.

This chain joins TRBV6-1 and TRBJ1-2; D call uncertain. The germline gives CDR1 MNHNS, CDR2 SASEGT. The CDR3 loop spans 12 amino acids. Trimming took 1 base from V and 8 from J, leaving 8 bases between them. The CDR3 spells CASSEVESGYTF. The CDR3 coding sequence is TGTGCCAGCAGTGAAGTTGAGAGCGGCTACACCTTC.

The chain is built from TRBV19 and TRBJ1-3; unclear D gene. The CDR3 is 12 amino acids. Germline V gene lookup returns CDR1 LNHDA and CDR2 SQIVND (reference sequence). Trimming left V 7 bases short and J 2 bases short, with 6 bases between. The CDR3 bases are TGTGCCAGTACCCTGACTGGAAACACCATATATTTT. Protein: CASTLTGNTIYF.

The rearrangement joins TRBV6-6 to TRBJ1-1, with TRBD1 matching over 7 bases. The CDR3 length is 14 residues. Losses at the gene ends were 6 bases for V and 3 bases for J; bases not matched to a gene: 7. Germline V gene sequence: CDR1 MNHNY, CDR2 SVGAGI (reference sequence). The CDR3 DNA is TGTGCCAGCAGAACAGGGGACGGGTACACTGAAGCTTTCTTT. Its protein is CASRTGDGYTEAFF.

The chain joins TRBV7-9 to TRBJ2-7, with TRBD2 as a possible D gene (6 bases). The length of the CDR3 is 14 residues. CDR1 SEHNR and CDR2 FQNEAQ come from the germline V gene (reference sequence). V was trimmed by 8 bases and J by 6 bases, leaving 20 bases between them. The CDR3 DNA follows: TGTGCCAGCGCGATGGCGGGATCATCCCCCGAGCAGTACTTC. As protein: CASAMAGSSPEQYF.

The rearrangement joins TRBV15 to TRBJ1-1; a weak D match, TRBD1 (6 bases). This CDR3 region has 16 residues. V was cut by 1 base and J by 4 bases, with 16 bases left in between. Germline-derived CDR1 and CDR2 are LNHNV and YYDKDF (reference sequence). CDR3 in amino acids: CATSRVLRGWVTEAFF. The CDR3 bases are TGTGCCACCAGCAGAGTCCTGAGGGGGTGGGTCACTGAAGCTTTCTTT. The variable domain in full, with the rest retrieved from reference TRBV15 and TRBJ1-1, is DAMVIQNPRYQVTQFGKPVTLSCSQTLNHNVMYWYQQKSSQAPKLLFHYYDKDFNNEADTPDNFQSRRPNTSFCFLDIRSPGLGDTAMYLCATSRVLRGWVTEAFFGQGTRLTVV.

This clone was counted a few times. V is TRBV6-1 and J is TRBJ2-1; no clear D. Germline-derived CDR1 and CDR2 are MNHNS and SASEGT. The V end lost 3 bases, the J end lost 7 bases, and 10 bases lay between the germline ends. The length of the CDR3 is 13 residues. CDR3 sequence (DNA): TGTGCCAGCAGTGAGGGCTATTGGAATGAGCAGTTCTTC. Translated, it gives CASSEGYWNEQFF.

The genes are TRBV5-5 and TRBJ2-1; no definite D call. Germline lookup yields CDR1 SGHKS and CDR2 YYEKEE (reference sequence). Trimming shortened V by 0 bases and J by 4 bases, and 8 bases separated the two germline ends. The CDR3 runs to 14 residues. The CDR3 DNA reads TGTGCCAGCAGCTTGGGACGGTATTACAATGAGCAGTTCTTC. Translating it yields CASSLGRYYNEQFF.

The rearrangement links TRBV7-2 to TRBJ2-3; TRBD2 agrees at 13 bases. The CDR3 runs 16 residues. Germline CDR1 and CDR2: SGHTA and FQGNSA. The V and J ends lost 5 bases and 0 bases, in that order; junction bases with no gene match: 2. This chain's CDR3 is CASSQLAGGSTDTQYF. The CDR3 DNA is TGTGCCAGCAGCCAACTAGCGGGGGGGAGCACAGATACGCAGTATTTT. The full variable domain, with the rest looked up from reference TRBV7-2 and TRBJ2-3, is GAGVSQSPSNKVTEKGKDVELRCDPISGHTALYWYRQSLGQGLEFLIYFQGNSAPDKSGLPSDRFSAERTGGSVSTLTIQRTQQEDSAVYLCASSQLAGGSTDTQYFGPGTRLTVL.

The chain has TRBV6-1 and TRBJ2-7; 7 nucleotides align to TRBD1. CDR3 length: 16 residues. The trim removed 2 bases at V and 1 base at J, leaving 8 bases unmatched. Germline-derived CDR1 and CDR2 are MNHNS and SASEGT. The CDR3 nucleotides are TGTGCCAGCAGTGAACTTGCCGGGACAGCGTCCTACGAGCAGTACTTC. It specifies CASSELAGTASYEQYF.

The chain is built from TRBV19 and TRBJ2-5; 8 bases line up with TRBD2. The CDR3 spans 17 residues. Germline V gene lookup returns CDR1 LNHDA and CDR2 SQIVND (reference sequence). V dropped 3 bases and J dropped 3; count of bases not matched to a gene: 12. The CDR3, as DNA: TGTGCCAGTAGTATGATTATTAGCGGGAAGGAGGAAGAGACCCAGTACTTC. Translation gives CASSMIISGKEEETQYF.

V and J are TRBV5-1 and TRBJ2-5; 8 bases align to TRBD2. The length of the CDR3 is 16 residues. The junction had 8 bases not matched to a gene; V was cut back by 0 bases and J by 4 bases. Germline values: CDR1 SGHRS, CDR2 YFSETQ. The CDR3 loop reads CASSLGLALRGETQYF. The CDR3 DNA is TGCGCCAGCAGCTTGGGACTAGCGCTAAGAGGAGAGACCCAGTACTTC.

This rearrangement joins TRBV19 to TRBJ1-1, with TRBD1 identical over 7 bases. The germline gives CDR1 LNHDA, CDR2 SQIVND (reference sequence). The CDR3 extends over 15 amino acids. The J segment lost 5 bases and the V segment lost 5 bases, leaving 11 bases of the junction unmatched. This CDR3 reads CASSGRTGLNTEAFF. The CDR3 DNA sequence: TGTGCCAGTAGTGGGCGGACAGGACTAAATACTGAAGCTTTCTTT.

The rearrangement joins TRBV2 to TRBJ1-2, with 12 bases aligning to TRBD1. V shed 2 bases, J shed 7 bases, and the junction held 2 bases outside the gene matches. The CDR3 is 14 residues long. Per the germline V gene, CDR1 is SNHLY and CDR2 is FYNNEI. The CDR3: CASSEWDRGLGYTF. As DNA, the CDR3 is TGTGCCAGCAGTGAATGGGACAGGGGGCTTGGCTACACCTTC. Together with reference TRBV2 and TRBJ1-2, the CDR3 gives the full variable domain: EPEVTQTPSHQVTQMGQEVILRCVPISNHLYFYWYRQILGQKVEFLVSFYNNEISEKSEIFDDQFSVERPDGSNFTLKIRSTKLEDSAMYFCASSEWDRGLGYTFGSGTRLTVV.

J is TRBJ2-3 and V is TRBV4-1; D remains ambiguous. Trimming took off 0 bases at V and 0 bases at J, with 7 bases between the two ends. Germline CDR1 reads MGHRA; CDR2 reads YSYEKL. The CDR3 spans 15 residues. This chain's CDR3 is CASSQDLPSTDTQYF. The CDR3, as DNA: TGCGCCAGCAGCCAAGATCTTCCTAGCACAGATACGCAGTATTTT.

The chain has TRBV19 and TRBJ2-3, with D maybe TRBD1 (5 bases). The CDR3 totals 17 residues. Per germline, CDR1 LNHDA and CDR2 SQIVND (reference sequence). V was clipped by 3 bases and J by 2 bases, with 18 bases between them. The CDR3 protein is CASSILGATELTDTQYF. The CDR3 DNA reads TGTGCCAGTAGTATTTTAGGGGCGACAGAACTCACAGATACGCAGTATTTT.

The rearrangement joins TRBV18 to TRBJ1-2; no definite D call. Per germline, CDR1 KGHSH and CDR2 LQKENI. V was trimmed by 4 bases and J by 0 bases, leaving 12 bases between them. The CDR3 covers 15 residues. CDR3 sequence reads: CASSRSGLSNYGYTF. The CDR3 nucleotides read TGTGCCAGCTCACGCTCGGGTCTCTCTAACTATGGCTACACCTTC. Combining the CDR3 with reference TRBV18 and TRBJ1-2 gives the whole variable domain NAGVMQNPRHLVRRRGQEARLRCSPMKGHSHVYWYRQLPEEGLKFMVYLQKENIIDESGMPKERFSAEFPKEGPSILRIQQVVRGDSAAYFCASSRSGLSNYGYTFGSGTRLTVV.

This chain links TRBV9 with TRBJ2-2; 11 nucleotides line up with TRBD2. The CDR3 has 17 residues. V shed 6 bases, J shed 1 base, and the junction held 8 bases outside the gene matches. The V gene's germline CDR1 is SGDLS and CDR2 YYNGEE. The CDR3 DNA reads as TGTGCCAGCACCACCAAAGGGACTAGCGGGAACACCGGGGAGCTGTTTTTT. Protein product: CASTTKGTSGNTGELFF.

The chain has TRBV5-4 and TRBJ2-3; the match to TRBD2 covers 9 bases. The CDR3 length is 15 residues. The V gene end was trimmed by 1 base and the J gene end by 4 bases; junction bases not matched to a gene: 4. The germline gives CDR1 SGHNT, CDR2 YYREEE (reference sequence). CDR3 in DNA: TGTGCCAGCAGCTTGAGTCTAGCGGGGTCAGATACGCAGTATTTT. This codes for CASSLSLAGSDTQYF.

This rearrangement joins TRBV19 to TRBJ2-3, with 9 nucleotides matching TRBD1. The CDR3 totals 16 residues. V shed 3 bases and J 4 bases; nucleotides not matched to a gene: 8. The V gene's germline CDR1 is LNHDA and CDR2 SQIVND (reference sequence). The CDR3 loop is CASSIPGTGFADTQYF. The CDR3 nucleotides read TGTGCCAGTAGTATTCCCGGGACAGGGTTCGCAGATACGCAGTATTTT.

This sequence joins TRBV25-1 and TRBJ2-7; possible D gene TRBD1, 6 bases. V was shortened by 5 bases and J by 4 bases, with 18 bases between the two germline ends. Germline V CDR1 and CDR2: MGHDK, SYGVNS. The CDR3 loop spans 15 amino acids. Here the CDR3 reads CASSSPGQAKYEQYF. CDR3 bases: TGTGCCAGCAGTTCCCCGGGACAAGCTAAATACGAGCAGTACTTC.

CDR3 sequence: CSVEEVGGSQYF. CDR3 bases: TGCAGCGTTGAAGAGGTTGGTGGGAGCCAGTACTTC. The V and J genes are TRBV29-1 and TRBJ2-5; possibly TRBD2 for D (5 bases). The CDR3 is made up of 12 amino acids. Germline loops: CDR1 SQVTM, CDR2 ANQGSEA. V was cut by 0 bases and J by 10 bases, with 12 bases left in between.

This chain connects TRBV9 to TRBJ2-1; D remains ambiguous. The germline V gene has CDR1 SGDLS and CDR2 YYNGEE. The CDR3 has 14 amino acids. The V end was cut by 4 bases, the J end by 5 bases, with 13 bases between. The CDR3 bases are TGTGCCAGCAGCAAGGTCCGACAAAACAATGAGCAGTTCTTC. Its translation: CASSKVRQNNEQFF.

Notes on this clone: The junction does not match germline at one end; this may be a read error. V usage is TRBV4-1 and J usage is TRBJ1-5; D may be TRBD1 (6 bases). CDR3 size: 16 residues. In germline, CDR1 is MGHRA, CDR2 YSYEKL. CDR3 sequence reads: CASSQGAGASSQPQHF. In nucleotides, the CDR3 is TGCGCCAGCAGCCAAGGTGCAGGGGCTAGCAGTCAGCCCCAGCATTTT.

V gene TRBV5-1 combines with J gene TRBJ1-1; possible D gene TRBD1, 6 bases. This CDR3 has 16 amino acids. V dropped 4 bases and J dropped 3 bases, with 19 bases sitting between them. The germline V gene has CDR1 SGHRS and CDR2 YFSETQ. CDR3 region: CASSQDGGDWYTEAFF. In DNA, the CDR3 is TGCGCCAGCAGCCAGGACGGGGGCGATTGGTACACTGAAGCTTTCTTT.